Shown below are 7 T cell receptor beta chains from a single sample sequenced in a study of blood T cell repertoires in COVID-19 (dated by TCRdb to 2018 to 2020). The library relied on the immunoSEQ multiplex PCR assay. In TCRdb, the immuneACCESS table is reduced to in-frame sequences with V and J assigned. These tables do not hold every clone; where another copy was compared, an unresolved V gene accounts for under half, and the others remain unexplained. The sample data list under 300,000 clones, and more than 80% of these were observed just once. The top ten constitute 2.5% to 3% of the sample. The sequencing input was peripheral blood. The receptors were gathered from a woman aged 30 to 39 with active or convalescent COVID-19.

The chain joins TRBV6-2 or TRBV6-3 to TRBJ2-5; 9 nucleotides align to TRBD2. CDR1 is MNHEY and CDR2 is SVGEGT in the germline V gene. This CDR3 has 17 residues. The junction had 10 bases not matched to a gene; V was cut back by 0 bases and J by 5 bases. This CDR3 reads CASSYSMVGSGGETQYF. The CDR3 nucleotides are TGTGCCAGCAGTTACTCGATGGTTGGTAGCGGGGGCGAGACCCAGTACTTC.

Here the CDR3 DNA reads TGTGCCAGCAGTTTATCGCGGGGGCCATCCAGAGCTTTCTTT. The encoded protein is CASSLSRGPSRAFF. The chain combines TRBV27 with TRBJ1-1; TRBD1 is a possible D gene (6 bases). Germline V gene sequence: CDR1 MNHEY, CDR2 SMNVEV (reference sequence). CDR3 length: 14 residues. V gave up 0 bases and J gave up 10 bases, with 15 bases separating them.

As for this clone: Additional DNA sequences in this sample encode the identical CDR3. DNA of the CDR3: TGTGCCAGCAGTTACAGCTACGAGCAGTACTTC. The encoded protein is CASSYSYEQYF. The rearrangement links TRBV2 to TRBJ2-7; D is unresolved. Germline lookup yields CDR1 SNHLY and CDR2 FYNNEI. Deletions cut 5 bases from V and 3 bases from J, with 5 bases between. The CDR3 totals 11 residues.

The chain uses TRBV19 and TRBJ1-2; 10 nucleotides line up with TRBD1. V gave up 7 bases and J gave up 3 bases; unmatched junction bases: 8. This CDR3 has 15 residues. CDR1 is LNHDA and CDR2 is SQIVND in the germline V gene (reference sequence). The DNA of the CDR3 is TGTGCCAGTAATCGGGACAGGGGTTATGACTATGGCTACACCTTC. The encoded protein is CASNRDRGYDYGYTF.

The chain recombines TRBV7-6 with TRBJ2-1; D perhaps matches TRBD2 (6 bases). V shed 7 bases and J shed 8 bases, with 15 bases lying between them. The CDR3 is made up of 13 amino acids. CDR1 is SGHVS and CDR2 is FNYEAQ in the germline V gene. CDR3 protein: CASMELASDEQFF. The CDR3 DNA reads TGTGCCAGCATGGAGCTAGCGAGCGATGAGCAGTTCTTC.

The chain couples TRBV2 to TRBJ2-3, with D maybe TRBD1 (6 bases). Germline V gene lookup returns CDR1 SNHLY and CDR2 FYNNEI. The CDR3 has 15 amino acids. Deletions cut 7 bases from V and 1 base from J, with 15 bases between. CDR3 in DNA: TGTGCCAGCAAGATCTTAGGACAGCGCACAGATACGCAGTATTTT. This codes for CASKILGQRTDTQYF. Full variable domain (remainder filled in from reference TRBV2 and TRBJ2-3): EPEVTQTPSHQVTQMGQEVILRCVPISNHLYFYWYRQILGQKVEFLVSFYNNEISEKSEIFDDQFSVERPDGSNFTLKIRSTKLEDSAMYFCASKILGQRTDTQYFGPGTRLTVL.

This chain links TRBV12-5 with TRBJ1-2, with D perhaps matching TRBD1 (6 bases). Deletions cut 5 bases from V and 8 bases from J, with 18 bases between. Germline V gene data show CDR1 as LGHNT and CDR2 as FRNRAP. This CDR3 has 14 residues. CDR3 in amino acids: CASGRDIQGFGYTF. The CDR3 nucleotides read TGTGCTAGTGGTCGGGACATACAGGGATTCGGCTACACCTTC.